This TCR beta chain is drawn from a study of OX40 agonist ivuxolimab in advanced cancers. General study points: The study observed clonal expansion of CD4+ and CD8+ blood T cells by week 6 at 0.1 to 3.0 mg/kg.

The CDR3 has 14 residues. Germline assignment: CDR1 LGHNA and CDR2 YSLEER. Trimming took off 0 bases at V and 1 base at J, with 4 bases between the two ends. A word on this clone: Its target is not known.

TCRdb's copy holds only in-frame clones and misses some; the assay was immunoSEQ multiplex PCR. This table has about 31,000 clones, 75% to 95% appearing once. This material consisted of CD4+ or CD8+ T cells sorted from blood, taken in a trial of the OX40 agonist ivuxolimab. The genes are TRBV4-3 and TRBJ2-1; D remains unclear. This clonotype originated in an adult with an advanced solid tumor such as melanoma, head and neck, liver or kidney cancer. The CDR3 is CASSQDRSYNEQFF. The CDR3 DNA sequence: TGCGCCAGCAGCCAAGATAGGTCCTACAATGAGCAGTTCTTC.